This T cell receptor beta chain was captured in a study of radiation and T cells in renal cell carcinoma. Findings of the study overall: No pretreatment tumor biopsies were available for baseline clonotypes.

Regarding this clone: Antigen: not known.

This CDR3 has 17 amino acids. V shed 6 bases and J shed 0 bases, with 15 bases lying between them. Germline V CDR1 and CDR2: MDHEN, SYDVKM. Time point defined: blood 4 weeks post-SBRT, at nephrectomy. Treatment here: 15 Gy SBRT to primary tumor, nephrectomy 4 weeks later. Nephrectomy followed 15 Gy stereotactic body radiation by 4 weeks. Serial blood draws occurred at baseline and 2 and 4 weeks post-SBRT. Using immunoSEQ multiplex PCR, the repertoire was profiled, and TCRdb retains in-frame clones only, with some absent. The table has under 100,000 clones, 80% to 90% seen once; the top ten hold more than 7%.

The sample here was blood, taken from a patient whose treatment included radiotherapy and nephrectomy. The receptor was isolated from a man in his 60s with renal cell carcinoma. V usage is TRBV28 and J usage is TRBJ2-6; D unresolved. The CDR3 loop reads CASRGIRFSSGANVLTF. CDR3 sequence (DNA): TGTGCCAGCAGGGGGATTCGGTTTAGCTCTGGGGCCAACGTCCTGACTTTC.